Following are 16 T cell receptor beta chains from one sample sequenced in a study of CD8+ T cells in alopecia areata. After isolation, RNA underwent reverse transcription to generate cDNA as the sequencing template. The method was immunoSEQ multiplex PCR; TCRdb's version includes in-frame clones alone and lacks a portion of them. Of about 140,000 clones in the sample, 45% to 60% are singletons; the top ten hold around a sixth. Treatment: oral pan-JAK inhibitor, 5-10 mg twice daily. The sequences come from CD8+ T cells sorted from blood, collected at week 4, from a patient treated with tofacitinib. Source of these receptors: a human donor with alopecia areata.

This chain uses TRBV9 with TRBJ1-6, with D possibly TRBD1 on 5 matching bases. Trimming shortened V by 0 bases and J by 10 bases, and 11 bases separated the two germline ends. This CDR3 contains 14 residues. Per germline, CDR1 SGDLS and CDR2 YYNGEE. The CDR3 bases are TGTGCCAGCAGCGTAGGGGACGGGCTCTCACCCCTCCACTTT. Protein sequence: CASSVGDGLSPLHF.

The genes are TRBV30 and TRBJ1-1; D perhaps matches TRBD1 (5 bases). Trimming took 4 bases from V and 1 from J, leaving 13 bases between them. Germline V gene lookup returns CDR1 GTSNPN and CDR2 SVGIG (reference sequence). CDR3 length: 14 residues. CDR3 loop: CAWNEVGGNTEAFF. CDR3 bases: TGTGCCTGGAATGAGGTTGGGGGGAACACTGAAGCTTTCTTT. Drawing the rest from reference TRBV30 and TRBJ1-1, the complete variable domain is SQTIHQWPATLVQPVGSPLSLECTVEGTSNPNLYWYRQAAGRGLQLLFYSVGIGQISSEVPQNLSASRPQDRQFILSSKKLLLSDSGFYLCAWNEVGGNTEAFFGQGTRLTVV.

The rearrangement joins TRBV30 to TRBJ2-2; no clear D. This CDR3 region has 13 residues. CDR1 GTSNPN and CDR2 SVGIG come from the germline V gene (reference sequence). Trimming stripped 0 bases from V and 2 bases from J, with 4 bases between. The CDR3 spells CAWSVQNTGELFF. Here the CDR3 DNA reads TGTGCCTGGAGTGTACAAAACACCGGGGAGCTGTTTTTT.

The J gene is TRBJ1-6, the V gene TRBV5-6; TRBD1 aligns across 7 bases. Germline CDR1 and CDR2: SGHDT and YYEEEE. The CDR3 has 16 amino acids. Trimming removed 4 bases from V and 7 bases from J; junction bases left unmatched: 11. In DNA, the CDR3 is TGTGCCAGCAGCGCTTGGAATCAGGGGGTGAATTCACCCCTCCACTTT. Translation gives CASSAWNQGVNSPLHF. Based on the CDR3 plus reference TRBV5-6 and TRBJ1-6, the full variable domain is DAGVTQSPTHLIKTRGQQVTLRCSPKSGHDTVSWYQQALGQGPQFIFQYYEEEERQRGNFPDRFSGHQFPNYSSELNVNALLLGDSALYLCASSAWNQGVNSPLHFGNGTRLTVT.

This chain's CDR3 is CASTPVPPRNEQYF. The CDR3 DNA is TGTGCCAGCACCCCCGTGCCTCCGAGGAACGAGCAGTACTTC. The genes are TRBV6-6 and TRBJ2-7; D call uncertain. The V and J ends lost 7 bases and 5 bases respectively, with 18 bases between them. From germline, CDR1 is MNHNY and CDR2 SVGAGI (reference sequence). This CDR3 region has 14 residues.

This chain joins TRBV7-9 and TRBJ1-1, with a weak D call TRBD1 (5 bases). The CDR3 sequence is 12 residues long. The V and J ends lost 3 bases and 8 bases respectively, with 10 bases between them. CDR1 is SEHNR, CDR2 FQNEAQ, per germline (reference sequence). The DNA of the CDR3 is TGTGCCAGCAGCTTTACGGGGCAGGAAGCTTTCTTT. Its protein product is CASSFTGQEAFF.

This chain connects TRBV11-2 to TRBJ2-7, with 10 bases fitting TRBD1. Looked up from germline, CDR1 is SGHAT and CDR2 is FQNNGV. Unmatched junction bases numbered 6, after V lost 3 bases and J lost 4 bases. The CDR3 totals 15 residues. The CDR3 sequence: CASSFPGQGVYEQYF. CDR3 bases: TGTGCCAGCAGCTTCCCCGGACAGGGGGTTTACGAGCAGTACTTC.

This rearrangement joins TRBV9 to TRBJ2-3; TRBD2 agrees at 9 bases. This CDR3 is built from 18 residues. The V segment lost 3 bases and the J segment 2 bases; nucleotides outside the gene matches: 13. CDR1 SGDLS and CDR2 YYNGEE come from the germline V gene. DNA for the CDR3: TGTGCCAGCAGCGCTAACCCCTTAGCGGGGGCTATCACAGATACGCAGTATTTT. It codes for CASSANPLAGAITDTQYF.

The J gene is TRBJ2-5, the V gene TRBV2, with 10 bases lining up with TRBD2. Losses at the gene ends were 4 bases for V and 5 bases for J; bases not matched to a gene: 4. The CDR3 loop spans 14 amino acids. The germline gives CDR1 SNHLY, CDR2 FYNNEI. The CDR3 loop reads CASSGGLARETQYF. The CDR3 DNA reads as TGTGCCAGCAGTGGGGGACTAGCGCGGGAGACCCAGTACTTC.

The V call is TRBV15, the J call TRBJ2-7, with D perhaps TRBD1 (6 bases). V was cut by 2 bases and J by 3 bases, with 14 bases left in between. This CDR3 has 15 amino acids. Germline CDR1 reads LNHNV; CDR2 reads YYDKDF (reference sequence). Written as DNA, the CDR3 is TGTGCCACCAGCAGAAACCAGGGGAACCGCTACGAGCAGTACTTC. Residues: CATSRNQGNRYEQYF.

The V call is TRBV11-2, the J call TRBJ2-7; weak D call: TRBD1 (6 bases). The CDR3 has 13 amino acids. The germline V gene has CDR1 SGHAT and CDR2 FQNNGV. The germline V and J ends were trimmed by 3 bases and 3 bases, with 9 bases remaining between them. This CDR3 reads CASSFNRDYEQYF. In DNA, the CDR3 is TGTGCCAGCAGCTTTAACAGGGACTACGAGCAGTACTTC.

CDR3 bases: TGTGCCAGCAGTCTTTTATTGGGACAGAACCAAGAGACCCAGTACTTC. As protein: CASSLLLGQNQETQYF. V gene TRBV7-8 combines with J gene TRBJ2-5; 7 nucleotides match TRBD1. Germline trimming cut 6 bases from V and 0 bases from J; bases unmatched to any gene: 10. CDR1 is SGHVS and CDR2 is FQNEAQ in the germline V gene. This CDR3 has 16 residues.

This clone showed up just a few times. The chain combines TRBV30 with TRBJ2-1; D unclear. Looked up from germline, CDR1 is GTSNPN and CDR2 is SVGIG (reference sequence). CDR3 length: 11 amino acids. V was clipped by 2 bases and J by 6 bases, with 5 bases between them. The CDR3 coding sequence is TGTGCCTGGAGTTCCGGCAATGAGCAGTTCTTC. Residues: CAWSSGNEQFF.

The chain employs TRBV4-1 and TRBJ2-7; 10 nucleotides line up with TRBD1. The J segment lost 1 base and the V segment lost 4 bases, leaving 4 bases of the junction unmatched. The CDR3 is 15 amino acids. Germline lookup yields CDR1 MGHRA and CDR2 YSYEKL. DNA of the CDR3: TGCGCCAGCAGCCCTCGGACAGGGGGTTCCTACGAGCAGTACTTC. Translated, it gives CASSPRTGGSYEQYF.

This clone was observed once. V gene TRBV4-2 combines with J gene TRBJ2-7; TRBD2 agrees at 8 bases. The CDR3 extends over 17 amino acids. V gave up 0 bases and J gave up 3 bases; unmatched junction bases: 10. CDR1 and CDR2 from the germline V gene are LGHNA and YNFKEQ. CDR3 sequence: CASSQDPRGSGDYEQYF. The CDR3, as DNA: TGTGCCAGCAGCCAAGATCCACGGGGTAGCGGGGACTACGAGCAGTACTTC.

V gene TRBV5-1 combines with J gene TRBJ2-7; possible D gene TRBD1, 6 bases. Germline CDR1 reads SGHRS; CDR2 reads YFSETQ. The CDR3 is made up of 15 amino acids. The V end was cut by 4 bases, the J end by 1 base, with 15 bases between. The CDR3 here is CASSAHRALSYEQYF. The CDR3 bases are TGCGCCAGCAGCGCTCACAGGGCCCTTTCCTACGAGCAGTACTTC.